The 16 T cell receptor beta chains presented below share a single source sample, sequenced in a study of blood T cell repertoires in COVID-19. TCRdb's table, derived via immunoSEQ multiplex PCR, lists solely in-frame clones and lacks some. This sample carries about 62,000 clones, approximately 86% of them seen once, and the ten largest clones take under 1.3%. The sequencing sample was made of peripheral blood. These receptors came from a man in his 70s with acute or convalescent COVID-19.

The rearrangement joins TRBV5-1 to TRBJ2-7; D might be TRBD2 (6 bases). Germline CDR1 and CDR2: SGHRS and YFSETQ. V was trimmed by 7 bases and J by 0 bases, leaving 11 bases between them. This CDR3 contains 13 residues. The CDR3 sequence is CASQTGSSYEQYF. DNA of the CDR3: TGCGCCAGCCAAACCGGGAGCTCCTACGAGCAGTACTTC.

With regard to this clone: The junction and the germline gene differ at one end; a read error may be behind it. The chain combines TRBV7-7 with TRBJ2-2, with TRBD1 as a possible D gene (6 bases). CDR1 and CDR2 from the germline V gene are SSHAT and FNYEAQ (reference sequence). The CDR3 loop spans 15 amino acids. For the CDR3, the DNA is TGTGCTAGCAGCACCGGGACAACGAACACCGGGGAGCTGTTTTTT. It specifies CASSTGTTNTGELFF. The variable domain in full, completed from reference TRBV7-7 and TRBJ2-2, reads GAGVSQSPRYKVTKRGQDVTLRCDPISSHATLYWYQQALGQGPEFLTYFNYEAQPDKSGLPSDRFSAERPEGSISTLTIQRTEQRDSAMYRCASSTGTTNTGELFFGEGSRLTVL.

In its sample, this clone was seen once. The chain carries TRBV6-5 and TRBJ1-1; TRBD1 is a possible D gene (5 bases). V shed 5 bases and J shed 1 base, with 8 bases lying between them. The V gene's germline CDR1 is MNHEY and CDR2 SVGAGI. This CDR3 is 13 amino acids long. Here the CDR3 reads CASSLTGNTEAFF. The CDR3 DNA sequence: TGTGCCAGCAGTCTTACAGGGAACACTGAAGCTTTCTTT.

This clone appeared a single time. The chain carries TRBV15 and TRBJ1-1, with D possibly TRBD1 on 5 matching bases. Per the germline V gene, CDR1 is LNHNV and CDR2 is YYDKDF (reference sequence). The CDR3 loop spans 14 amino acids. V was clipped by 3 bases and J by 3 bases, with 11 bases between them. The CDR3 protein is CATSRPDSYTEAFF. CDR3 DNA: TGTGCCACCAGCAGGCCCGACAGCTACACTGAAGCTTTCTTT.

Notes on this clone: One junction end disagrees with the germline gene, perhaps due to a read error. This chain uses TRBV6-1 with TRBJ2-7, with D possibly being TRBD1 (6 bases). The CDR3 runs 15 residues. Germline V gene sequence: CDR1 MNHNS, CDR2 SASEGT. The CDR3 loop reads CASSEVGGGYYEQYF. CDR3 DNA: TGTGCCAGCAGTGAAGTTGGGGGCGGTTACTACGAACAGTACTTC.

The CDR3 region is CASSSPAGGSSYNEQFF. In nucleotides, the CDR3 is TGTGCCAGCAGTTCCCCAGCGGGGGGGTCGTCCTACAATGAGCAGTTCTTC. The chain employs TRBV6-2 or TRBV6-3 and TRBJ2-1, with TRBD2 matching over 10 bases. V dropped 4 bases and J dropped 1; count of bases not matched to a gene: 7. The CDR3 covers 17 residues. The V gene's germline CDR1 is MNHEY and CDR2 SVGEGT.

The J gene is TRBJ2-1, the V gene TRBV19; 13 nucleotides agree with TRBD2. With V trimmed by 6 bases and J by 8 bases, 7 bases remained unmatched. CDR1 and CDR2 from the germline V gene are LNHDA and SQIVND (reference sequence). This CDR3 has 15 residues. For the CDR3, the DNA is TGTGCCAGTAGCAGGACTAGCGGGAGTAACTATGAGCAGTTCTTC. Protein: CASSRTSGSNYEQFF.

The V and J genes are TRBV5-5 and TRBJ1-4; D is ambiguous. This CDR3 is 15 amino acids long. Trimming left V 4 bases short and J 4 bases short, with 14 bases between. CDR1 and CDR2 from the germline V gene are SGHKS and YYEKEE (reference sequence). CDR3 sequence (DNA): TGTGCCAGCAGCCCCCCCCCGGTCATTAATGAAAAACTGTTTTTT. It encodes CASSPPPVINEKLFF.

This clone was counted a single time. This chain joins TRBV18 and TRBJ1-1; 11 bases fit TRBD1. V dropped 6 bases and J dropped 0; count of bases not matched to a gene: 3. The CDR3 sequence is 15 residues long. The germline CDR1 and CDR2 sequences are KGHSH and LQKENI. For the CDR3, the DNA is TGTGCCAGCTCTTGGGACAGGGGGTTGAACACTGAAGCTTTCTTT. Translated, it gives CASSWDRGLNTEAFF.

The chain is built from TRBV4-1 and TRBJ1-6, with TRBD1 matching over 10 bases. CDR1 is MGHRA, CDR2 YSYEKL, per germline. CDR3 length: 13 amino acids. The V gene end was trimmed by 4 bases and the J gene end by 10 bases; junction bases not matched to a gene: 1. CDR3 in amino acids: CASSRDRGSPLHF. In nucleotides, the CDR3 is TGCGCCAGCAGCCGGGACAGGGGATCACCCCTCCACTTT.

This clone was recorded once. The chain uses TRBV7-9 and TRBJ2-3; D is unclear. CDR1 and CDR2 from the germline V gene are SEHNR and FQNEAQ (reference sequence). The CDR3 is 16 amino acids. Trimming pared 5 bases from V and 2 bases from J, leaving 17 bases between. The CDR3, as DNA: TGTGCCAGCAGCCCCCCTGGAGCACGGTTCACAGATACGCAGTATTTT. It translates to CASSPPGARFTDTQYF.

This chain links TRBV6-6 with TRBJ1-1; D call uncertain. V gave up 11 bases and J gave up 4 bases, with 17 bases separating them. This CDR3 is 13 amino acids long. Germline values: CDR1 MNHNY, CDR2 SVGAGI (reference sequence). Here the CDR3 reads CASKLREVTEAFF. The CDR3 DNA is TGTGCCTCCAAACTCCGGGAGGTCACTGAAGCTTTCTTT.

This clone was seen once. This sequence joins TRBV27 and TRBJ1-2, with 7 positions matching TRBD1. Germline V lookup: CDR1 MNHEY, CDR2 SMNVEV (reference sequence). This CDR3 has 14 amino acids. After removal of 2 bases from V and 1 base from J, the junction contained 1 base not matched to a gene. The CDR3 DNA is TGTGCCAGCAGTTTACGGGACAGTAACTATGGCTACACCTTC. It codes for CASSLRDSNYGYTF.

This clone appeared once. The chain is built from TRBV30 and TRBJ1-3, with a possible D match to TRBD1 (5 bases). V lost 3 bases and J 1 base, leaving 16 bases between the germline ends. CDR1 is GTSNPN and CDR2 is SVGIG in the germline V gene (reference sequence). The CDR3 is 16 amino acids. CDR3 loop: CAWRYPGTSSGNTIYF. CDR3 nucleotides: TGTGCCTGGAGATACCCCGGGACTTCTTCTGGAAACACCATATATTTT.

The rearrangement uses TRBV28 and TRBJ1-3, with a weak D call TRBD1 (6 bases). This CDR3 spans 17 amino acids. The V gene lost 6 bases and the J gene lost 0 bases, with 18 bases spanning the gap. Germline V gene sequence: CDR1 MDHEN, CDR2 SYDVKM. CDR3 region: CASRILGTPRSGNTIYF. CDR3 sequence (DNA): TGTGCCAGCAGGATACTCGGGACACCCCGCTCTGGAAACACCATATATTTT.

The gene calls are TRBV5-5 and TRBJ1-4; D uncertain. The CDR3 consists of 15 residues. The germline V gene encodes CDR1 SGHKS and CDR2 YYEKEE (reference sequence). The V end was cut by 2 bases, the J end by 0 bases, with 8 bases between. The CDR3: CASSFISATNEKLFF. In DNA, the CDR3 is TGTGCCAGCAGCTTTATCTCAGCAACTAATGAAAAACTGTTTTTT. Based on the CDR3 plus reference TRBV5-5 and TRBJ1-4, the full variable domain is DAGVTQSPTHLIKTRGQQVTLRCSPISGHKSVSWYQQVLGQGPQFIFQYYEKEERGRGNFPDRFSARQFPNYSSELNVNALLLGDSALYLCASSFISATNEKLFFGSGTQLSVL.